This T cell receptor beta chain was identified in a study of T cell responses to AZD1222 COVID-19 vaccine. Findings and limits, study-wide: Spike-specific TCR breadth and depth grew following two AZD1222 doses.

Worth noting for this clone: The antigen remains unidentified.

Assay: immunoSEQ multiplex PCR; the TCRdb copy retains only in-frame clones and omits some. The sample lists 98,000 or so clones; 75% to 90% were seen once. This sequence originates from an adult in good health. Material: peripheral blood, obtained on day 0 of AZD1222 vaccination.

CDR3 sequence: CSAKAGSTDTQYF. CDR3 coding DNA: TGCAGCGCCAAAGCCGGGAGCACAGATACGCAGTATTTT. V gene TRBV29-1 combines with J gene TRBJ2-3; D remains ambiguous. V dropped 7 bases and J dropped 0 bases, with 11 bases sitting between them. The CDR3 runs to 13 residues. Germline assignment: CDR1 SQVTM and CDR2 ANQGSEA.